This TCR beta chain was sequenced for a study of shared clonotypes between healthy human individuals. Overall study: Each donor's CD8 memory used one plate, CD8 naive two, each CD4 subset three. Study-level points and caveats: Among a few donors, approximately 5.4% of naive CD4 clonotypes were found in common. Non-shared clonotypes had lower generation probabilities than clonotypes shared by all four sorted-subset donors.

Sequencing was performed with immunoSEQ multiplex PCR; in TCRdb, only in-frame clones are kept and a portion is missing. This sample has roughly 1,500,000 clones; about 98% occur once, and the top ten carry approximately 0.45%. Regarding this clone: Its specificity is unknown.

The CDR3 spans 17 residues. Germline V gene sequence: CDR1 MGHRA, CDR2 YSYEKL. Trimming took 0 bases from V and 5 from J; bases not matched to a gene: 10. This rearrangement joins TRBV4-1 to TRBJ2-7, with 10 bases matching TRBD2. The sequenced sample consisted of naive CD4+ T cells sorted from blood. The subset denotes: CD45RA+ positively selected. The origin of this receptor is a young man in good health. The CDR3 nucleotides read TGCGCCAGCAGCCAAGAGTCTAGCGGGAGTTTTATCGACGAGCAGTACTTC. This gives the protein CASSQESSGSFIDEQYF.